This T cell receptor (beta chain) was observed in a study of T cell responses to AZD1222 COVID-19 vaccine. Only one count was recorded for this clone. Profiled with immunoSEQ multiplex PCR; TCRdb holds only in-frame clones, not every one. In the table there are 100,000 to 120,000 clones, roughly 89% of which are singletons. With 3 bases removed from V and 6 bases from J, the gap between germline ends came to 12 bases. CDR3 length: 13 residues. Germline CDR1 SGHDT, CDR2 YYEEEE. This rearrangement joins TRBV5-6 to TRBJ1-1; D possibly corresponds to TRBD1 (5 bases). The sequencing here drew on peripheral blood, taken on day 0 of MenACWY control vaccination. The receptor's source is an adult in good health. The CDR3 region has the DNA TGTGCCAGCAGCTGGGTCTCGGGGGCTGAAGCTTTCTTT. Translation gives CASSWVSGAEAFF.